This entry lists 3 T cell receptor beta chains sequenced from one sample in a study of T-cell reconstitution after alpha-beta-depleted transplantation in children. A library of TCRbeta sequences, prepared with unique molecular identifiers, was generated. From the PCR reads, TCRdb called clonotypes with MiXCR, one entry per CDR3 protein. The table includes hundreds of thousands of distinct CDR3 sequences, around 14% detected once. The sequencing used PBMCs, collected before TCRalphabeta/CD19-depleted stem cell transplant. These receptor sequences come from a girl aged 2 to 9 with congenital amegakaryocytic thrombocytopenia, due to receive a stem cell transplant.

This clonotype appeared a few times. V gene TRBV4-1 combines with J gene TRBJ2-1, with 11 bases lining up with TRBD2. V was clipped by 0 bases and J by 5 bases; unmatched bases: 9. Looked up from germline, CDR1 is MGHRA and CDR2 is YSYEKL. The CDR3 spans 18 residues. The CDR3 bases are TGCGCCAGCAGCCAAGACGCTCAGACTAGCGGGATCAACAATGAGCAGTTCTTC. It is translated as CASSQDAQTSGINNEQFF.

This clonotype was counted ten times or more. The rearrangement joins TRBV5-1 to TRBJ2-7, with TRBD1 as a possible D gene (5 bases). V lost 1 base to trimming and J lost 0 bases, with 14 bases between them. CDR1 and CDR2 from the germline V gene are SGHRS and YFSETQ. CDR3 length equals 16 residues. The CDR3 region is CASSLLGQDISYEQYF. As DNA, the CDR3 is TGCGCCAGCAGCTTGTTGGGGCAGGACATCTCCTACGAGCAGTACTTC.

This clonotype was observed at least ten times. The chain uses TRBV10-3 and TRBJ1-1; no clear D. The ends were cut back, 3 bases at V and 3 bases at J, with 5 bases in the middle. This CDR3 region has 12 residues. Germline CDR1 and CDR2: ENHRY and SYGVKD. CDR3 in DNA: TGTGCCATCAGTGATGGGGACACTGAAGCTTTCTTT. Protein: CAISDGDTEAFF.